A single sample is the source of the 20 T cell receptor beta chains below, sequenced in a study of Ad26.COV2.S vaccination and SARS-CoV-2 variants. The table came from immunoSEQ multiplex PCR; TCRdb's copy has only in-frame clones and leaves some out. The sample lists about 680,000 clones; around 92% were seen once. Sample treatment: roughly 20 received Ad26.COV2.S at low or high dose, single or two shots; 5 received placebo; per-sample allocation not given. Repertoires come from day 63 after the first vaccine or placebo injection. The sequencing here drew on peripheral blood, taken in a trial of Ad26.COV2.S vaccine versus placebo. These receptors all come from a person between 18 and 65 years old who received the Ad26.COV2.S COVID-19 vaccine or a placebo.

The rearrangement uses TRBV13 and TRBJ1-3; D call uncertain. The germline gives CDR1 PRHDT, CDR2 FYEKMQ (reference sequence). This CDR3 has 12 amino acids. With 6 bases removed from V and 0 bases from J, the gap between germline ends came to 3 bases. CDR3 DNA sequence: TGTGCCAGCAGAAGCTCTGGAAACACCATATATTTT. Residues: CASRSSGNTIYF. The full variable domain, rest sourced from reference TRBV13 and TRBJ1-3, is AAGVIQSPRHLIKEKRETATLKCYPIPRHDTVYWYQQGPGQDPQFLISFYEKMQSDKGSIPDRFSAQQFSDYHSELNMSSLELGDSALYFCASRSSGNTIYFGEGSWLTVV.

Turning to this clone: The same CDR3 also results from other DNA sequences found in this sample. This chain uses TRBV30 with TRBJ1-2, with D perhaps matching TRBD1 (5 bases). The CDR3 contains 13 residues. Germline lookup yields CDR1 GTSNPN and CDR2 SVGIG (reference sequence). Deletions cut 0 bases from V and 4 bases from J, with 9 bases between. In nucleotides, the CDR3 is TGTGCCTGGAGTGTGGGGGGATTCTATGGCTACACCTTC. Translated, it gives CAWSVGGFYGYTF.

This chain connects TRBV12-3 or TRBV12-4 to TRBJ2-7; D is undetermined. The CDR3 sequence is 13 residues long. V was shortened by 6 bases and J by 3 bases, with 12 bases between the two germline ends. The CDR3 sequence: CASRGSDLYEQYF. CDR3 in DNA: TGTGCCAGCAGGGGGTCAGATCTCTACGAGCAGTACTTC.

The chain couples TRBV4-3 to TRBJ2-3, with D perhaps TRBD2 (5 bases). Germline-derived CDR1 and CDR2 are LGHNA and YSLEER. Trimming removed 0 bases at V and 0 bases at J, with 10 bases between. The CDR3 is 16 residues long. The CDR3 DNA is TGCGCCAGCAGCCAAGATTCCGGCGGGAGCACAGATACGCAGTATTTT. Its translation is CASSQDSGGSTDTQYF.

The CDR3 DNA reads TGTGCCATCAGTCCCAAAGCGGAGACCCAGTACTTC. It translates to CAISPKAETQYF. The J gene is TRBJ2-5, the V gene TRBV10-3; D remains unclear. Germline V gene sequence: CDR1 ENHRY, CDR2 SYGVKD. The CDR3 runs 12 residues. Trimming cost V 5 bases and J 5 bases, with 9 bases left between them.

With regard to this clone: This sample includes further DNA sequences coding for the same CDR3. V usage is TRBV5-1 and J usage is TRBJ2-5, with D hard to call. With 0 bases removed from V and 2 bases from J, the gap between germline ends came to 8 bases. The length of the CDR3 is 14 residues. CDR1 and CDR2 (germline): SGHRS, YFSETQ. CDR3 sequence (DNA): TGCGCCAGCAGCTTGGCGCTGGGTCAAGAGACCCAGTACTTC. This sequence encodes CASSLALGQETQYF. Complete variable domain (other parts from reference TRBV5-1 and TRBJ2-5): KAGVTQTPRYLIKTRGQQVTLSCSPISGHRSVSWYQQTPGQGLQFLFEYFSETQRNKGNFPGRFSGRQFSNSRSEMNVSTLELGDSALYLCASSLALGQETQYFGPGTRLLVL.

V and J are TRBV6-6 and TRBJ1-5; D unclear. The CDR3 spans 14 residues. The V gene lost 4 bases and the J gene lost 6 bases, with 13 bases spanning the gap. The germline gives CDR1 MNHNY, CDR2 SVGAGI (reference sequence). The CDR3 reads CASSLPGSGQPQHF. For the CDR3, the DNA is TGTGCCAGCAGTTTACCGGGATCAGGTCAGCCCCAGCATTTT.

In nucleotides, the CDR3 is TGTGCCTGGGGTGGGGACAGCTACGAGCAGTACTTC. The encoded protein is CAWGGDSYEQYF. The V call is TRBV30, the J call TRBJ2-7; 7 bases line up with TRBD1. The J segment lost 3 bases and the V segment lost 5 bases, leaving 4 bases of the junction unmatched. CDR1 is GTSNPN, CDR2 SVGIG, per germline (reference sequence). This CDR3 region has 12 residues.

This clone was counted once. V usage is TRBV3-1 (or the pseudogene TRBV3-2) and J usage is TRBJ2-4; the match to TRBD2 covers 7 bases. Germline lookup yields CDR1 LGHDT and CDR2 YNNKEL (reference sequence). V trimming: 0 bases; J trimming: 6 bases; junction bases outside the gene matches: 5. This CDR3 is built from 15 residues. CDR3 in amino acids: CASSQDGGGGNIQYF. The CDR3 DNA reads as TGTGCCAGCAGCCAAGATGGCGGGGGAGGAAACATTCAGTACTTC.

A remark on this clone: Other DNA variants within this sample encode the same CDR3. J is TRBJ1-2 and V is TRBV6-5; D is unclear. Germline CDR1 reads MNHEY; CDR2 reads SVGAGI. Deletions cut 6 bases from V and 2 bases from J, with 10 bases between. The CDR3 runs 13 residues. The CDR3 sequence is CASRTTANYGYTF. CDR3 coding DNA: TGTGCCAGCAGGACCACAGCGAACTATGGCTACACCTTC.

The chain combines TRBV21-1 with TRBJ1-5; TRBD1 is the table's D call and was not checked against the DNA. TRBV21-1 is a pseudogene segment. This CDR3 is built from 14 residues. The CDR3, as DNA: TGTGCCATCGGGACAGGGCTTCGCAATCAGCCCCAGCATTTT. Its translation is CAIGTGLRNQPQHF.

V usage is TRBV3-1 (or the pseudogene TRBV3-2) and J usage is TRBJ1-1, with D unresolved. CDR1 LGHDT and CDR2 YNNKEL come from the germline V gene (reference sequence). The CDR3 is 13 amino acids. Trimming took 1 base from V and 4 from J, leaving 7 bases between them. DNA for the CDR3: TGTGCCAGCAGCCAAGCGCGCTCCACTGAAGCTTTCTTT. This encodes CASSQARSTEAFF.

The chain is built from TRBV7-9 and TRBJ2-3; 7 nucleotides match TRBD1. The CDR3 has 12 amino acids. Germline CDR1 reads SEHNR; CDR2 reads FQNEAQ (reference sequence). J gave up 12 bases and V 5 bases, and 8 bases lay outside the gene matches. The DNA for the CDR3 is TGTGCCAGCAGCCTTCTCACAGGGGACCAGTATTTT. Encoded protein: CASSLLTGDQYF.

CDR3 amino acids: CASSLDRIRSDTQYF. The CDR3 coding sequence is TGTGCCAGCAGCTTAGACCGAATACGGTCAGATACGCAGTATTTT. The chain joins TRBV11-2 to TRBJ2-3; D remains unclear. Trimming took off 0 bases at V and 4 bases at J, with 11 bases between the two ends. There are 15 residues in the CDR3. Germline V gene lookup returns CDR1 SGHAT and CDR2 FQNNGV.

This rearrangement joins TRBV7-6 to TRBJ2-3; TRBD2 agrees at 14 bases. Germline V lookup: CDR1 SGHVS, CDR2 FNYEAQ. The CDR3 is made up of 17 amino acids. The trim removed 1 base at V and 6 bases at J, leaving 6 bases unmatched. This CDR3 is CASSLGPGLAGEDTQYF. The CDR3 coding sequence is TGTGCCAGCAGCTTAGGCCCGGGACTAGCGGGAGAGGATACGCAGTATTTT.

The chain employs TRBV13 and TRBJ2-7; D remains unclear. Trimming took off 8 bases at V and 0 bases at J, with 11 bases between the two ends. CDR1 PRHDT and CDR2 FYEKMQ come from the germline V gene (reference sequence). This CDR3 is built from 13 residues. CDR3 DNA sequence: TGTGCCAGCTCCTCCCGGAACTCCTACGAGCAGTACTTC. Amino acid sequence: CASSSRNSYEQYF.

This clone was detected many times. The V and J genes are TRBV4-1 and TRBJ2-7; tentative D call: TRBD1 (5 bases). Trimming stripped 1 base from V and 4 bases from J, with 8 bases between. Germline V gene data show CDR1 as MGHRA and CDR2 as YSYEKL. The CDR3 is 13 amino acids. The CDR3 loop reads CASSQAQGYEQYF. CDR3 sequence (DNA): TGCGCCAGCAGCCAAGCCCAGGGATACGAGCAGTACTTC.

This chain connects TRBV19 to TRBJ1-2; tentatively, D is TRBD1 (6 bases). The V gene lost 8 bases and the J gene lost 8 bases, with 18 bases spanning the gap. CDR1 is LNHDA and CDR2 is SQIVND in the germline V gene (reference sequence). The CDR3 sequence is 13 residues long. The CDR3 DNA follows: TGTGCCAGTGGCCCTTACAACAGGGCGGGCTACACCTTC. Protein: CASGPYNRAGYTF.

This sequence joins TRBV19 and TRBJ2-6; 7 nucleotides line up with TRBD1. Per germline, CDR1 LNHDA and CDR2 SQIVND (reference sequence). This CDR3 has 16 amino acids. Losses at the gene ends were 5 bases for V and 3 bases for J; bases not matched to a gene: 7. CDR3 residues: CASSSRTGVGANVLTF. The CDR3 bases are TGTGCCAGTAGTTCCCGAACAGGGGTTGGGGCCAACGTCCTGACTTTC.

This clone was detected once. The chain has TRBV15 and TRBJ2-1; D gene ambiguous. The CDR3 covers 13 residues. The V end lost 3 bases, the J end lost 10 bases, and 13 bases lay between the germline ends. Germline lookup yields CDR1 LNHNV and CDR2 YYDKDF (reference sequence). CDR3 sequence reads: CATSRDQDREQFF. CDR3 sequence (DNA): TGTGCCACCAGCAGGGACCAGGACCGGGAGCAGTTCTTC.